The 29 T cell receptor beta chains in this list originate from one sample, sequenced in a study of cytomegalovirus exposure and HLA in healthy donors. The PCR contained 60 Vbeta and 13 Jbeta primers. Profiling relied on immunoSEQ multiplex PCR, and the TCRdb table lists in-frame clones only, not all of them. The sample holds some 200,000 clones, around 83% seen once. Sequenced sample: PBMCs. All receptors derive from a woman in her forties or fifties in good health and CMV-seropositive.

Details on this clone: At one boundary the junction diverges from the germline segment, which might be a read error. The gene calls are TRBV7-8 and TRBJ2-6; TRBD1 is a possible D gene (5 bases). The germline gives CDR1 SGHVS, CDR2 FQNEAQ. This CDR3 region has 18 residues. Written as DNA, the CDR3 is TGTGCCAGCCGCCCTACTAAACAGAAGTCCCTTGGGGCCAACGGCCTGACTTTC. It codes for CASRPTKQKSLGANGLTF. Full variable domain (missing parts from reference TRBV7-8 and TRBJ2-6): GAGVSQSPRYKVAKRGQDVALRCDPISGHVSLFWYQQALGQGPEFLTYFQNEAQLDKSGLPSDRFFAERPEGSVSTLKIQRTQQEDSAVYLCASRPTKQKSLGANGLTFGAGSRLTVL.

This rearrangement joins TRBV5-1 to TRBJ2-2; the D gene is possibly TRBD1 (5 bases). The CDR3 sequence is 14 residues long. Germline values: CDR1 SGHRS, CDR2 YFSETQ. V was shortened by 2 bases and J by 3 bases, with 8 bases between the two germline ends. The CDR3 here is CASSFGQDTGELFF. DNA of the CDR3: TGCGCCAGCAGCTTCGGACAAGACACCGGGGAGCTGTTTTTT.

This clone came up once. The V gene is TRBV27, the J gene TRBJ2-7; 11 bases are shared with TRBD1. CDR1 MNHEY and CDR2 SMNVEV come from the germline V gene (reference sequence). The CDR3 extends over 19 amino acids. V lost 3 bases to trimming and J lost 0 bases; unmatched junction nucleotides: 13. The CDR3 DNA reads TGTGCCAGCAGTTTCCAAGTTCCCCGGACAGGGGGCTACTCCTACGAGCAGTACTTC. Amino acid sequence: CASSFQVPRTGGYSYEQYF.

The rearrangement joins TRBV7-6 to TRBJ2-7; 8 positions match TRBD2. V shed 1 base, J shed 4 bases, and the junction held 15 bases outside the gene matches. The CDR3 totals 18 residues. Looked up from germline, CDR1 is SGHVS and CDR2 is FNYEAQ. The CDR3 loop is CASSLEPPTSGSPYEQYF. As DNA, the CDR3 is TGTGCCAGCAGCTTAGAGCCTCCTACCAGCGGGAGTCCGTACGAGCAGTACTTC.

This chain joins TRBV21-1 and TRBJ1-6; whether TRBD1, the table's D call, matches the DNA was not checked. TRBV21-1 is tagged as a pseudogene. This CDR3 has 22 amino acids. CDR3 loop: CASSKDGGYDRGLCSYNSPLHF. CDR3 coding DNA: TGTGCCAGCAGCAAAGATGGGGGATATGACAGGGGGCTTTGCTCCTATAATTCACCCCTCCACTTT.

This chain uses TRBV5-4 with TRBJ1-2; 7 bases are shared with TRBD1. The junction had 9 bases not matched to a gene; V was cut back by 5 bases and J by 5 bases. The CDR3 runs to 14 residues. CDR1 is SGHNT, CDR2 YYREEE, per germline (reference sequence). Here the CDR3 DNA reads TGTGCCAGCAGATTGACAGGGCCAGGGTATGGCTACACCTTC. It yields the protein CASRLTGPGYGYTF.

J is TRBJ1-2 and V is TRBV27; perhaps TRBD1 as D (5 bases). CDR1 and CDR2 from the germline V gene are MNHEY and SMNVEV (reference sequence). This CDR3 contains 16 residues. Trimming left V 0 bases short and J 0 bases short, with 11 bases between. The CDR3: CASSLSGGTSNYGYTF. The DNA for the CDR3 is TGTGCCAGCAGTTTATCGGGGGGGACGTCTAACTATGGCTACACCTTC.

This clone was observed a few times. V and J are TRBV7-2 and TRBJ1-6; 10 positions match TRBD1. Per germline, CDR1 SGHTA and CDR2 FQGNSA. The CDR3 is 16 amino acids. Unmatched junction bases numbered 3, after V lost 1 base and J lost 6 bases. The CDR3 reads CASSLEGTGVNSPLHF. The CDR3 DNA is TGTGCCAGCAGCTTAGAAGGGACAGGGGTTAATTCACCCCTCCACTTT.

Details on this clone: One junction end does not reproduce the germline sequence, and a read error may be involved. V usage is TRBV7-7 and J usage is TRBJ2-7; 13 nucleotides match TRBD2. The CDR3 contains 15 residues. The germline gives CDR1 SSHAT, CDR2 FNYEAQ (reference sequence). CDR3 in amino acids: CASSAGTSGAYEQYF. The CDR3 DNA sequence: TGTGCTAGCAGCGCCGGGACTAGCGGGGCCTACGAGCAGTACTTC.

The rearrangement joins TRBV7-8 to TRBJ2-5; perhaps TRBD2 as D (7 bases). The V end lost 1 base, the J end lost 4 bases, and 13 bases lay between the germline ends. The CDR3 extends over 15 amino acids. The V gene's germline CDR1 is SGHVS and CDR2 FQNEAQ. The CDR3: CASSLVGGAGETQYF. In DNA, the CDR3 is TGTGCCAGCAGCTTAGTGGGGGGGGCAGGAGAGACCCAGTACTTC. Using reference TRBV7-8 and TRBJ2-5 for the parts outside the CDR3, the full variable domain is GAGVSQSPRYKVAKRGQDVALRCDPISGHVSLFWYQQALGQGPEFLTYFQNEAQLDKSGLPSDRFFAERPEGSVSTLKIQRTQQEDSAVYLCASSLVGGAGETQYFGPGTRLLVL.

The V and J genes are TRBV7-9 and TRBJ2-5; the D gene is possibly TRBD2 (5 bases). Trimming shortened V by 3 bases and J by 2 bases, and 7 bases separated the two germline ends. Germline loops: CDR1 SEHNR, CDR2 FQNEAQ (reference sequence). This CDR3 comprises 13 residues. As DNA, the CDR3 is TGTGCCAGCAGCTTGGACTTTCAAGAGACCCAGTACTTC. It yields the protein CASSLDFQETQYF.

J is TRBJ2-7 and V is TRBV7-2; the match to TRBD2 covers 7 bases. J was trimmed by 1 base and V by 5 bases; bases with no gene match: 5. CDR3 size: 14 residues. Germline assignment: CDR1 SGHTA and CDR2 FQGNSA. The CDR3 nucleotides read TGTGCCAGCAGCCCACCGGGACTATCCTACGAGCAGTACTTC. It specifies CASSPPGLSYEQYF.

Written as DNA, the CDR3 is TGTGCCAGCAGTGAACCTGGGGCAGCTCTAAGCAGTCAGTACTTC. Amino acids: CASSEPGAALSSQYF. The chain joins TRBV2 to TRBJ2-4, with D perhaps TRBD1 (5 bases). V dropped 2 bases and J dropped 12 bases, with 20 bases sitting between them. CDR3 length: 15 amino acids. Germline V gene lookup returns CDR1 SNHLY and CDR2 FYNNEI. The complete variable domain, with remaining parts taken from reference TRBV2 and TRBJ2-4, reads EPEVTQTPSHQVTQMGQEVILRCVPISNHLYFYWYRQILGQKVEFLVSFYNNEISEKSEIFDDQFSVERPDGSNFTLKIRSTKLEDSAMYFCASSEPGAALSSQYFGAGTRLSVL.

Regarding this clone: The junction departs from the called germline gene at one end, perhaps through a read error. V usage is TRBV7-9 and J usage is TRBJ1-2; tentative D call: TRBD1 (5 bases). CDR1 is SEHNR, CDR2 FQNEAQ, per germline (reference sequence). CDR3 length: 18 amino acids. CDR3 DNA: TGTTCCAGCAGCCACAACCTGGGCCTGACAGACCTTAACTATGGCTACACCTTC. Protein: CSSSHNLGLTDLNYGYTF.

V and J are TRBV13 and TRBJ2-1; D unresolved. Trimming removed 0 bases at V and 5 bases at J, with 8 bases between. The CDR3 contains 14 residues. The V gene's germline CDR1 is PRHDT and CDR2 FYEKMQ (reference sequence). CDR3 DNA sequence: TGTGCCAGCAGCTTAGGGAGGAACGACAATGAGCAGTTCTTC. Amino acid sequence: CASSLGRNDNEQFF.

The chain combines TRBV27 with TRBJ2-7; TRBD2 might be the D (6 bases). Trimming pared 3 bases from V and 5 bases from J, leaving 20 bases between. CDR3 length: 16 residues. Germline V CDR1 and CDR2: MNHEY, SMNVEV (reference sequence). The CDR3 here is CASSFRRPTTGDEQYF. In DNA form, the CDR3 reads TGTGCCAGCAGTTTTCGGAGGCCCACGACGGGGGACGAGCAGTACTTC.

The genes are TRBV30 and TRBJ1-6; D remains unclear. The V gene's germline CDR1 is GTSNPN and CDR2 SVGIG (reference sequence). The CDR3 is 13 amino acids. V was clipped by 3 bases and J by 8 bases, with 11 bases between them. The CDR3 sequence is CAWSGELDSPLHF. CDR3 DNA sequence: TGTGCCTGGAGCGGGGAACTAGATTCACCCCTCCACTTT.

V usage is TRBV12-1 and J usage is TRBJ2-7; TRBD1 is the table's D call and was not checked against the DNA. TRBV12-1 is termed a pseudogene. The CDR3 spans 15 residues. The CDR3 reads CASGFEGAYPYEQYF. The CDR3 bases are TGTGCCAGCGGATTCGAGGGGGCCTACCCCTACGAGCAGTACTTC.

The V and J genes are TRBV25-1 and TRBJ2-2, with TRBD2 identical over 7 bases. Germline V gives CDR1 MGHDK, CDR2 SYGVNS. The J segment lost 6 bases and the V segment lost 4 bases, leaving 11 bases of the junction unmatched. This CDR3 is 16 amino acids long. The chain's CDR3 is CASSGAGVIGAGELFF. The CDR3, as DNA: TGTGCCAGCAGTGGGGCGGGAGTAATAGGCGCCGGGGAGCTGTTTTTT.

The rearrangement joins TRBV19 to TRBJ2-7; 9 positions match TRBD1. The CDR3 extends over 12 amino acids. V shed 3 bases and J 10 bases; nucleotides not matched to a gene: 4. Germline V lookup: CDR1 LNHDA, CDR2 SQIVND (reference sequence). CDR3 DNA: TGTGCCAGTAGTATCGGACAGGGGTTTCAGTACTTC. This codes for CASSIGQGFQYF.

The chain links TRBV7-9 to TRBJ1-3; 7 bases match TRBD1. Germline assignment: CDR1 SEHNR and CDR2 FQNEAQ (reference sequence). The CDR3 sequence is 15 residues long. V shed 7 bases and J 3 bases; nucleotides not matched to a gene: 9. CDR3 bases: TGTGCCAGCAACAAACAGGGGTCCATTGGAAACACCATATATTTT. Amino acid sequence: CASNKQGSIGNTIYF. Full variable domain (rest looked up from reference TRBV7-9 and TRBJ1-3): DTGVSQNPRHKITKRGQNVTFRCDPISEHNRLYWYRQTLGQGPEFLTYFQNEAQLEKSRLLSDRFSAERPKGSFSTLEIQRTEQGDSAMYLCASNKQGSIGNTIYFGEGSWLTVV.

The V call is TRBV4-1, the J call TRBJ2-3; no firm D call. Germline loops: CDR1 MGHRA, CDR2 YSYEKL. The V end lost 1 base, the J end lost 4 bases, and 15 bases lay between the germline ends. This CDR3 has 16 amino acids. The CDR3 sequence: CASSQVNQFGPDTQYF. CDR3 DNA: TGCGCCAGCAGCCAAGTCAACCAGTTTGGGCCAGATACGCAGTATTTT.

The chain uses TRBV5-1 and TRBJ2-2; tentatively, D is TRBD2 (5 bases). The CDR3 has 16 residues. The V gene's germline CDR1 is SGHRS and CDR2 YFSETQ. With 1 base removed from V and 1 base from J, the gap between germline ends came to 11 bases. The CDR3 sequence is CASSLLGGGNTGELFF. CDR3 sequence (DNA): TGCGCCAGCAGCTTGTTAGGAGGAGGGAACACCGGGGAGCTGTTTTTT.

This chain uses TRBV9 with TRBJ1-2; a weak D match, TRBD1 (5 bases). The germline V gene encodes CDR1 SGDLS and CDR2 YYNGEE. V was shortened by 7 bases and J by 6 bases, with 10 bases between the two germline ends. The length of the CDR3 is 11 residues. The DNA for the CDR3 is TGTGCCAGCGGGCGGGGGAATGGCTACACCTTC. It translates to CASGRGNGYTF.

This rearrangement joins TRBV5-1 to TRBJ2-7, with TRBD1 identical over 11 bases. The V gene's germline CDR1 is SGHRS and CDR2 YFSETQ. V was clipped by 5 bases and J by 1 base; unmatched bases: 2. There are 14 residues in the CDR3. CDR3 coding DNA: TGCGCCAGCAGTGGACAGGGGGCATCCTACGAGCAGTACTTC. Translating gives CASSGQGASYEQYF.

The rearrangement joins TRBV5-1 to TRBJ2-5, with a weak D call TRBD1 (5 bases). The V and J ends lost 4 bases and 2 bases respectively, with 18 bases between them. Germline V gene lookup returns CDR1 SGHRS and CDR2 YFSETQ. The CDR3 is 16 amino acids. The CDR3 nucleotides read TGCGCCAGCAGCCGAAGACAGATGGAATTGCAAGAGACCCAGTACTTC. It yields the protein CASSRRQMELQETQYF.

The chain combines TRBV10-3 with TRBJ2-2; TRBD1 matches at 9 bases. Germline CDR1 reads ENHRY; CDR2 reads SYGVKD. Trimming took 4 bases from V and 7 from J; bases not matched to a gene: 1. There are 13 residues in the CDR3. The CDR3 DNA reads TGTGCCATCAGTGGGACAGGGGACGGGGAGCTGTTTTTT. This translates into CAISGTGDGELFF.

The chain recombines TRBV5-1 with TRBJ1-5; 7 bases are a match to TRBD1. Per the germline V gene, CDR1 is SGHRS and CDR2 is YFSETQ. The CDR3 is made up of 14 amino acids. After removal of 4 bases from V and 5 bases from J, the junction contained 6 bases not matched to a gene. CDR3: CASSPGTADQPQHF. The CDR3 DNA sequence: TGCGCCAGCAGCCCTGGGACAGCCGATCAGCCCCAGCATTTT. Full variable domain (rest looked up from reference TRBV5-1 and TRBJ1-5): KAGVTQTPRYLIKTRGQQVTLSCSPISGHRSVSWYQQTPGQGLQFLFEYFSETQRNKGNFPGRFSGRQFSNSRSEMNVSTLELGDSALYLCASSPGTADQPQHFGDGTRLSIL.

Written as DNA, the CDR3 is TGTGCCAGCAGCGGCCCCCAGGGGCGACCCTATAATTCACCCCTCCACTTT. As protein: CASSGPQGRPYNSPLHF. The V call is TRBV9, the J call TRBJ1-6; tentatively, D is TRBD1 (6 bases). There are 17 residues in the CDR3. Germline lookup yields CDR1 SGDLS and CDR2 YYNGEE. V shed 3 bases and J shed 2 bases, with 15 bases lying between them.